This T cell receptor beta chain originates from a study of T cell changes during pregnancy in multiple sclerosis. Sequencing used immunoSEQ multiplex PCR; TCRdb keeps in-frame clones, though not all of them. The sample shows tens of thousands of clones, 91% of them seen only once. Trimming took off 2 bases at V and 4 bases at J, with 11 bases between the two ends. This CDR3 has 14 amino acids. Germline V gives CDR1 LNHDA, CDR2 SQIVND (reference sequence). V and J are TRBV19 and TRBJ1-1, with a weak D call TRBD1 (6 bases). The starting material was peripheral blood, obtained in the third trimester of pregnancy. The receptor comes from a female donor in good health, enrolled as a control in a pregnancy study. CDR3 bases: TGTGCCAGTAGTATATTGGGGGCTCGCACTGAAGCTTTCTTT. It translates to CASSILGARTEAFF.